Listed below are T cell receptor beta chains from one sample, sequenced in a study of cytomegalovirus exposure and HLA in healthy donors. Profiling relied on immunoSEQ multiplex PCR, and the TCRdb table lists in-frame clones only, not all of them. Recorded for this sample: 100,000 or so clones. Sequenced input: PBMCs. These receptors all come from a man aged 50 to 60 in good health and CMV-seronegative. The CDR3 runs from the conserved cysteine through the conserved F or W. The D gene is left open where the match is weak.

j_call cdr3_length d_call v_call cdr3_nt cdr3_aa
TRBJ1-5 14 NA TRBV6-1 TGTGCCAGCAGGGTCGGGGGTTACAATCAGCCCCAGCATTTT CASRVGGYNQPQHF
TRBJ2-1 18 NA TRBV7-9 TGTGCCAGCAGCTTCCCCGGGGTAGCGCTAACCGACGACAATGAGCAGTTCTTC CASSFPGVALTDDNEQFF
TRBJ2-7 11 NA TRBV2 TGTGCCAGCAGTGCGTTCTACGAGCAGTACTTC CASSAFYEQYF
TRBJ1-2 16 NA TRBV6-5 TGTGCCAGCAGTAACTCAATTGGACAGCCGAACTATGGCTACACCTTC CASSNSIGQPNYGYTF
TRBJ1-1 14 NA TRBV4-3 TGCGCCAGCAGCCAAGGAACTGAGAACACTGAAGCTTTCTTT CASSQGTENTEAFF
TRBJ2-7 15 NA TRBV19 TGTGCCAGTAGTATCCTAGCCGGGAAGTCCTACGAGCAGTACTTC CASSILAGKSYEQYF
TRBJ2-5 15 NA TRBV7-9 TGTGCCAGCAGCTCAGGACGGACTCCAAGGGAGACCCAGTACTTC CASSSGRTPRETQYF
TRBJ1-1 11 NA TRBV2 TGTGCCAGCAAACTGGACACTGAAGCTTTCTTT CASKLDTEAFF
TRBJ2-1 19 TRBD2 TRBV19 TGTGCCAGTAGTATAGATGGGCTAGCGGGAGCCCTCTCCTACAATGAGCAGTTCTTC CASSIDGLAGALSYNEQFF
TRBJ2-2 16 TRBD1 TRBV7-9 TGTGCCAGCAGCCCAAGGGGACAGGGCTACACCGGGGAGCTGTTTTTT CASSPRGQGYTGELFF